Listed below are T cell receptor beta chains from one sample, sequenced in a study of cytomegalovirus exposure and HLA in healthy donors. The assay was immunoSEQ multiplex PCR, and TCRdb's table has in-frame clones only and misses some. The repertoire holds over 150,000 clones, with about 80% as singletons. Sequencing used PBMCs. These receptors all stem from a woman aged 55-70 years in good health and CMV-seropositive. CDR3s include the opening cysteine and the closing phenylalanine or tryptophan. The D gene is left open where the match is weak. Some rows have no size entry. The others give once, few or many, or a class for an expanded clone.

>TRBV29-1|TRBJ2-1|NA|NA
TGCAGCGTTGACCGGCAGGCCGGTAGTGGTGAGCAGTTCTTC
CSVDRQAGSGEQFF
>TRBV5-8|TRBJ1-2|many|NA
TGTGCCAGCAGCTTGAGGACAGACTATGGCTACACCTTC
CASSLRTDYGYTF
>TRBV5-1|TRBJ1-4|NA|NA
TGCGCCAGCAGCTTGGCCTCAGTGAGGCTCCGGGATGAAAAACTGTTTTTT
CASSLASVRLRDEKLFF
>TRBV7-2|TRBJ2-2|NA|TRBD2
TGTGCCAGCAGCTTAGCTAGCGGGAGATCGAACACCGGGGAGCTGTTTTTT
CASSLASGRSNTGELFF
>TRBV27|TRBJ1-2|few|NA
TGTGCCAGCAGTACAGGGTCCACTAGCTATGGCTACACCTTC
CASSTGSTSYGYTF
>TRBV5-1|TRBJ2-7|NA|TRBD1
TGCGCCAGCAGCTTAGGGGACAGGGTAATCCACGAGCAGTACTTC
CASSLGDRVIHEQYF
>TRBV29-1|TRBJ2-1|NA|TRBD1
TGCAGCTCCGATGTGGGACAGATATACAATGAGCAGTTCTTC
CSSDVGQIYNEQFF
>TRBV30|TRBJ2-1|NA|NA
TGTGCCTGGAGGGGGAGCTCCTACAATGAGCAGTTCTTC
CAWRGSSYNEQFF
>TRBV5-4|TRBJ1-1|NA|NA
TGTGCCAGCAGCCAAGGGCAGGGGCTTGGCGAAGCTTTCTTT
CASSQGQGLGEAFF
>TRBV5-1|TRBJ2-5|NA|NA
TGCGCCAGCAGCTTGGGTAGTTGGGAATCGGGGGAGACCCAGTACTTC
CASSLGSWESGETQYF
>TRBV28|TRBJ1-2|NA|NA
TGTGCCAGCAGTTTATCCGAGAGCTATGGCTACACCTTC
CASSLSESYGYTF
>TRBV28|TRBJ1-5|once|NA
TGTGCCAGCACCCTAGGCGGGGTCCTTAGCAATCAGCCCCAGCATTTT
CASTLGGVLSNQPQHF
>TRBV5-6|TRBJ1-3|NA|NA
TGTGCCAGCAGCTTGGACGGGGCTGGAAACACCATATATTTT
CASSLDGAGNTIYF
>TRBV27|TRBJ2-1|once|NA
TGTGCCAGCAGTTTCGGACAGTCCTACAATGAGCAGTTCTTC
CASSFGQSYNEQFF
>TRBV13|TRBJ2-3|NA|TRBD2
TGTGCCAGCAGCCTAAACACCAAAGCGGGACTGCTCACAGATACGCAGTATTTT
CASSLNTKAGLLTDTQYF
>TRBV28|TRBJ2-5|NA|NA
TGTGCCAGCACTCACCCGGTAACGGAGACCCAGTACTTC
CASTHPVTETQYF
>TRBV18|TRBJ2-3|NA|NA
TGTGCCAGCTCACCCAGGGACTCTAGCACAGATACGCAGTATTTT
CASSPRDSSTDTQYF
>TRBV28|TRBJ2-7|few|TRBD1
TGTGCCAGCAGCATTGGACAGGTTGTTCTCTACGAGCAGTACTTC
CASSIGQVVLYEQYF
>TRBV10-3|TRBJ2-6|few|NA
TGTGCCATCAGTGATGGCCATCCCCCTGGGGCCAACGGCCTGACTTTC
CAISDGHPPGANGLTF
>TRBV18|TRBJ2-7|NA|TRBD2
TGTGCCAGCTCACCCGAGGTAGCGGGAGTGTACGAGCAGTACTTC
CASSPEVAGVYEQYF
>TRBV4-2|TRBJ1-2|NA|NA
TGTGCCAGCAGCCAAGATGGGGGGGGCACCTCCTATGGCTACACCTTC
CASSQDGGGTSYGYTF
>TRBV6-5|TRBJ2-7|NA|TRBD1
TGTGCCAGCAGTTACTTAGCCGGGACAGGGGAGGAGCAGTACTTC
CASSYLAGTGEEQYF
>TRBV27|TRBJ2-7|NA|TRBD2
TGTGCCAGCAGCTACTTCGGGACTAGCGGGATCTACGAGCAGTACTTC
CASSYFGTSGIYEQYF
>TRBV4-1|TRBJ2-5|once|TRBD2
TGCGCCAGCAGCCAAGTCACTAGCGGGAGTGAGACCCAGTACTTC
CASSQVTSGSETQYF
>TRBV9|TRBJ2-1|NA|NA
TGTGCCAGCAGCGTAGATTTGAAACAGAGCTCCTACGATGAGCAGTTCTTC
CASSVDLKQSSYDEQFF
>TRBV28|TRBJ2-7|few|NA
TGTGCCAGCAGCCGAGCGGGTTCGACGAGCTACGAGCAGTACTTC
CASSRAGSTSYEQYF
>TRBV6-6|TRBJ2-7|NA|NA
TGTGCCAGCAGCCCCATCGGGGAGAAATCCTACGAGCAGTACTTC
CASSPIGEKSYEQYF
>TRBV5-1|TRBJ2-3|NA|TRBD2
TGCGCCAGCAGCTTCCCCGGGACTAGCGGGAGGGCCGCCGATACGCAGTATTTT
CASSFPGTSGRAADTQYF
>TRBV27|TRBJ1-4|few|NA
TGTGCCAGCAGTCTACGTACAGGGACCGAAAAACTGTTTTTT
CASSLRTGTEKLFF
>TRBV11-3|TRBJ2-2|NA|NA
TGTGCCAGCAGCGGTCAGGGGACCGGGGAGCTGTTTTTT
CASSGQGTGELFF
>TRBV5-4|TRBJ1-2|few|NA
TGTGCCAGCAGCTTAATCGTCAAGGGCACGGGAGGCTACACCTTC
CASSLIVKGTGGYTF